What follows is one TCR beta chain and its context. Libraries were prepared by immunoSEQ multiplex PCR; TCRdb keeps only in-frame clonotypes and omits some of them. The sample yields more than 1 million clones, about four fifths seen once. These data come from a study of shared clonotypes between healthy human individuals. Germline V gene data show CDR1 as SQVTM and CDR2 as ANQGSEA. The V end was cut by 1 base, the J end by 4 bases, with 19 bases between. This CDR3 spans 16 amino acids. The chain joins TRBV29-1 to TRBJ2-5, with a weak D call TRBD1 (5 bases). The source of this sequence is a young man in good health. Some clones in this sample may be carry-over from other donors' samples. The sequencing sample was made of memory CD4+ T cells from PBMCs. Specified subset: CD45RA-negative fraction. The chain's CDR3 is CSVEVSGQGWRETQYF. In DNA form, the CDR3 reads TGCAGCGTTGAAGTTTCAGGGCAGGGTTGGCGAGAGACCCAGTACTTC.